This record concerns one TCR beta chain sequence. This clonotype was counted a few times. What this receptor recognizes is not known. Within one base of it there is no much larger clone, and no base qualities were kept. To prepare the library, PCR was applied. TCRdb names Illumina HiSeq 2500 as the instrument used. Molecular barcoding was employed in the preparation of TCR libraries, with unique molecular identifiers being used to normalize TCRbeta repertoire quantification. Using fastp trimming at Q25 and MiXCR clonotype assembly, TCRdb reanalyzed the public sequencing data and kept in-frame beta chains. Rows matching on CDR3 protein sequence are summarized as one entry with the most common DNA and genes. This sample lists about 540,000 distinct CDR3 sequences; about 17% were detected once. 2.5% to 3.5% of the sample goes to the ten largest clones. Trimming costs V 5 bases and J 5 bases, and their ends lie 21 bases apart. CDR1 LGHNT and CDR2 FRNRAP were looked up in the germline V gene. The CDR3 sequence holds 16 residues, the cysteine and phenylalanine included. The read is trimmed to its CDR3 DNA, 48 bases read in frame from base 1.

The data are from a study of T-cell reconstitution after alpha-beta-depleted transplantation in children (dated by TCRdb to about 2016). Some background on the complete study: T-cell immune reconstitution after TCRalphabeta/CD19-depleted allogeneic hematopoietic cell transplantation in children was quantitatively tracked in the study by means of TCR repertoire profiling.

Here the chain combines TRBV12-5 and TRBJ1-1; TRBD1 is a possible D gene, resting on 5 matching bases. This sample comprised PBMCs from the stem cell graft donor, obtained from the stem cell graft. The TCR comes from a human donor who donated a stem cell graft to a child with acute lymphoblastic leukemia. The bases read TGTGCTAGTGGTCTCCTCCCGGGGCCAAAGAGAACTGAAGCTTTCTTT. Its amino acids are CASGLLPGPKRTEAFF.